This TCR beta chain was sequenced in a study of blood T cell repertoires in COVID-19. Produced via immunoSEQ multiplex PCR; TCRdb's table is partial and in-frame only. The sample lists some 340,000 clones; under 85% were seen once. Sequenced input: PBMCs or T cells enriched from blood (not recorded which). The TCR was taken from a woman between 45 and 60 years old who had recovered from COVID-19.

CDR3 in DNA: TGCGCCAGCAGCCAAGATCGCAGGGATGGCTACACCTTC. Its translation: CASSQDRRDGYTF. The chain uses TRBV4-3 and TRBJ1-2, with D possibly being TRBD1 (5 bases). The V end lost 0 bases, the J end lost 6 bases, and 8 bases lay between the germline ends. This CDR3 comprises 13 residues. Germline V gene data show CDR1 as LGHNA and CDR2 as YSLEER.